The clone carrying this TCR beta chain has just a few counts. Its target is unknown. Germline CDR1 reads GTSNPN; CDR2 reads SVGIG (reference sequence). V lost 3 bases, J lost 0 bases, and 6 bases lay in between. CDR3 length: 13 amino acids. This record comes from a study of T cells in Graves' hyperthyroidism and ophthalmopathy. Study-level findings and limits: From stable hyperthyroidism, ophthalmopathy was set apart by a 13 V-J model.

Using RNA transcripts as the source, TCR beta CDR3 regions were amplified. HTBI primers were the set used in a first-round RT-PCR of the TCR CDR3. TCRdb called the multiplex PCR reads again in MiXCR, with one record for every CDR3 protein. The sample holds approximately 600,000 distinct CDR3 sequences, about 20% seen once. This clonotype originated in a man aged 25 to 40 with Graves' ophthalmopathy. Sequencing used blood. V and J are TRBV30 and TRBJ2-1; D is unclear. In DNA form, the CDR3 reads TGTGCCTGGAGCCCCCGCTCCTACAATGAGCAGTTCTTC. Its translation is CAWSPRSYNEQFF.